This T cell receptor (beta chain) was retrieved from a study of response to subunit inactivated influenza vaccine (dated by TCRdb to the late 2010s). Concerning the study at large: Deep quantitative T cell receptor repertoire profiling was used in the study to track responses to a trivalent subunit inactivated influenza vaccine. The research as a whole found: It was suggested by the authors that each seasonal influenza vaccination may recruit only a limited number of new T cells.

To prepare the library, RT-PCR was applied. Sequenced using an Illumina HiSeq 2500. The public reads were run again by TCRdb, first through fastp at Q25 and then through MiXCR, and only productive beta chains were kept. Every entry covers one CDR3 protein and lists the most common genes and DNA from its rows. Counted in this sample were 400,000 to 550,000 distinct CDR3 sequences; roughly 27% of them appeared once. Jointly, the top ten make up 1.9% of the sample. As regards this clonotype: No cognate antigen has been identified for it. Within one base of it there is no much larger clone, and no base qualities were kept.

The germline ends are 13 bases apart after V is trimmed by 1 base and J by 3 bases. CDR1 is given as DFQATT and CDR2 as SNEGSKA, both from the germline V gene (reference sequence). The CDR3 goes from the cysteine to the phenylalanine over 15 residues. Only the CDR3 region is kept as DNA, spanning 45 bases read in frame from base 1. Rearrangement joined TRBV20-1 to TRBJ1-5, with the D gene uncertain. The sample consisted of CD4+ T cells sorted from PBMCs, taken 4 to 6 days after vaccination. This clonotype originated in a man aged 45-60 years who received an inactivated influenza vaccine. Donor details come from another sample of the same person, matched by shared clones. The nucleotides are TGCAGTGCTAGAGGCAGCCAAAAGGACAATCAGCCCCAGCATTTT. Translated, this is CSARGSQKDNQPQHF.